What follows are 3 T cell receptor beta chains derived from one specimen sequenced in a study of cytomegalovirus exposure and HLA in healthy donors. The repertoire was sequenced with immunoSEQ multiplex PCR; TCRdb's copy has only in-frame clones and lacks some. The sample has under 140,000 clones; about nine tenths are singletons. The sequencing sample was made of PBMCs. These receptors were obtained from a woman in her late teens or twenties in good health and CMV-seronegative.

The chain combines TRBV2 with TRBJ2-1, with D unclear. The length of the CDR3 is 13 residues. Germline V CDR1 and CDR2: SNHLY, FYNNEI. Trimming removed 2 bases at V and 7 bases at J, with 9 bases between. The CDR3 DNA sequence: TGTGCCAGCAGTGAATCAGGCTCTAATGAGCAGTTCTTC. Amino acids: CASSESGSNEQFF.

The gene calls are TRBV4-3 and TRBJ2-7, with D perhaps TRBD2 (6 bases). V lost 1 base to trimming and J lost 3 bases, with 10 bases between them. The length of the CDR3 is 14 residues. CDR1 and CDR2 from the germline V gene are LGHNA and YSLEER. In DNA, the CDR3 is TGCGCCAGCAGCCAAGGGAGGGGACTCTACGAGCAGTACTTC. Translation: CASSQGRGLYEQYF.

The V gene is TRBV28, the J gene TRBJ2-7; D is perhaps TRBD2 (11 bases). Trimming cost V 6 bases and J 9 bases, with 33 bases left between them. The CDR3 consists of 18 residues. In germline, CDR1 is MDHEN, CDR2 SYDVKM. The CDR3 protein is CASRIRDRGYRGLAGQYF. The CDR3, as DNA: TGTGCCAGCAGAATCCGGGACAGGGGTTACCGAGGACTAGCGGGGCAGTACTTC. The full variable domain, completed using reference TRBV28 and TRBJ2-7, is DVKVTQSSRYLVKRTGEKVFLECVQDMDHENMFWYRQDPGLGLRLIYFSYDVKMKEKGDIPEGYSVSREKKERFSLILESASTNQTSMYLCASRIRDRGYRGLAGQYFGPGTRLTVT.